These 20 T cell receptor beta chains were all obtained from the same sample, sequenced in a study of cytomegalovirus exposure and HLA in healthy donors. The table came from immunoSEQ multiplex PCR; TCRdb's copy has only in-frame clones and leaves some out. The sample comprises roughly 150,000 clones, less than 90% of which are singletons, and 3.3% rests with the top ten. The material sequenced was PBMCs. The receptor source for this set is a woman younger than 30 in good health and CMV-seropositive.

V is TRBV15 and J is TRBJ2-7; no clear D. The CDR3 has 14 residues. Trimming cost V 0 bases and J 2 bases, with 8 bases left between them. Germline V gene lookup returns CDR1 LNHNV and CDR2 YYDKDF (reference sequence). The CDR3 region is CATSRDYLAYEQYF. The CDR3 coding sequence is TGTGCCACCAGCAGAGATTACCTAGCCTACGAGCAGTACTTC.

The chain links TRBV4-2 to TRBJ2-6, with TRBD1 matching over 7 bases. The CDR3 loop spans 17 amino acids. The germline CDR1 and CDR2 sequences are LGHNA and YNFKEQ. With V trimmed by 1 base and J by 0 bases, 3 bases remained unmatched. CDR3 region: CASSQGDSNSGANVLTF. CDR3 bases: TGTGCCAGCAGCCAAGGGGACAGCAACTCTGGGGCCAACGTCCTGACTTTC.

CDR3 in DNA: TGTGCCAGCAGGACAGGGAACCAAGAGACCCAGTACTTC. Residues: CASRTGNQETQYF. This chain joins TRBV2 and TRBJ2-5, with 7 bases aligning to TRBD1. CDR1 is SNHLY, CDR2 FYNNEI, per germline. Trimming at V came to 6 bases and at J to 0 bases, leaving 1 base not matched to a gene. The CDR3 has 13 amino acids.

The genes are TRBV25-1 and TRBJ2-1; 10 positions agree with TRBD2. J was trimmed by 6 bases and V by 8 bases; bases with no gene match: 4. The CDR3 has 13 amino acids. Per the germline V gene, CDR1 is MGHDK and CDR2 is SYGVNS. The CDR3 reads CASGWTSGNEQFF. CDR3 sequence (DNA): TGTGCCAGCGGGTGGACTAGCGGCAATGAGCAGTTCTTC.

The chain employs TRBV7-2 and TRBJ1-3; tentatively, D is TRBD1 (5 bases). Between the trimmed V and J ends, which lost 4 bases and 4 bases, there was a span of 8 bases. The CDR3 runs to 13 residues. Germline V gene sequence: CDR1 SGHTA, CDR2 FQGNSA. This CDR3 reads CASSSGPGNTIYF. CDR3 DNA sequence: TGTGCCAGCAGCTCAGGGCCCGGAAACACCATATATTTT.

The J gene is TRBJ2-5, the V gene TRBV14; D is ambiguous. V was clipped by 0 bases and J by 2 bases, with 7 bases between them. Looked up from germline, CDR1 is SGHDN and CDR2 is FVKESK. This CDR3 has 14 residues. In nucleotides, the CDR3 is TGTGCCAGCAGCCAAGACCCAGTACAAGAGACCCAGTACTTC. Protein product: CASSQDPVQETQYF.

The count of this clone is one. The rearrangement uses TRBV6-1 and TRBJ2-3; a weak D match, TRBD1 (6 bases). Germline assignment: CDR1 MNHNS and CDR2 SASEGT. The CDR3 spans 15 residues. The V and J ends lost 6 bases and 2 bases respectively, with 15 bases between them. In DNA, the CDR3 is TGTGCCAGCAGAACTCAGGGGCTATACACAGATACGCAGTATTTT. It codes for CASRTQGLYTDTQYF.

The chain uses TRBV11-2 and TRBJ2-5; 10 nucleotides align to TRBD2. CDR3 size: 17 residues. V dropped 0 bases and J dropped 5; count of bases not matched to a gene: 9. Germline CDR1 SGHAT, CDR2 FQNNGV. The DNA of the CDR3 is TGTGCCAGCAGCTTAGATCCCAGCGGGAGGGCCTACGAGACCCAGTACTTC. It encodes CASSLDPSGRAYETQYF.

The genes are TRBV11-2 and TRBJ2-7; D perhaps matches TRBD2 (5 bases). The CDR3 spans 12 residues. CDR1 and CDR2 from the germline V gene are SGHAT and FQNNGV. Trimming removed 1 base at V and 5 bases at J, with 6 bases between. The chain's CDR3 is CASSLVGNEQYF. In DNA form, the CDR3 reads TGTGCCAGCAGCTTAGTCGGGAACGAGCAGTACTTC.

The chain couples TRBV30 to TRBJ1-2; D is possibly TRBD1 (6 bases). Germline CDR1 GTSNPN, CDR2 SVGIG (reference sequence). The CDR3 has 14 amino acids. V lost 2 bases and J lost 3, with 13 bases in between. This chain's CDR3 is CAWSLRTDYYGYTF. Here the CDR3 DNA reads TGTGCCTGGAGTTTAAGGACAGACTACTATGGCTACACCTTC.

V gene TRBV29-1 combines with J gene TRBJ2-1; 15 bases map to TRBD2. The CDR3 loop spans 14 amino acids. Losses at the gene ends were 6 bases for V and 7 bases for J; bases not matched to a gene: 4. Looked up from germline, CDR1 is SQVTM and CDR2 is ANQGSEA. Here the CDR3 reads CSVAGTSGRNEQFF. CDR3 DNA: TGCAGCGTCGCCGGGACTAGCGGGAGGAATGAGCAGTTCTTC.

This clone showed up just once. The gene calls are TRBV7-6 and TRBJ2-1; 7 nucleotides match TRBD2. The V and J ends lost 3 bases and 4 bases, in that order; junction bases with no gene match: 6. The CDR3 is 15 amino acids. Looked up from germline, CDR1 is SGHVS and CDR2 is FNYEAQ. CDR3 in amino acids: CASSFGGSVYNEQFF. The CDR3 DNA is TGTGCCAGCAGCTTTGGCGGGAGTGTGTACAATGAGCAGTTCTTC. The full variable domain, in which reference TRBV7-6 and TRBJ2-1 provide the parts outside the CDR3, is GAGVSQSPRYKVTKRGQDVALRCDPISGHVSLYWYRQALGQGPEFLTYFNYEAQQDKSGLPNDRFSAERPEGSISTLTIQRTEQRDSAMYRCASSFGGSVYNEQFFGPGTRLTVL.

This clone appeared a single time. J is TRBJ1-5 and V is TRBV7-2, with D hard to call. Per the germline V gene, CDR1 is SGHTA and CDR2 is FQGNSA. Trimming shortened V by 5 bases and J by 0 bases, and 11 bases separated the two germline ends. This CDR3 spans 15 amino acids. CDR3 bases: TGTGCCAGCAGCCGGCGGAGGGATAGCAATCAGCCCCAGCATTTT. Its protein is CASSRRRDSNQPQHF.

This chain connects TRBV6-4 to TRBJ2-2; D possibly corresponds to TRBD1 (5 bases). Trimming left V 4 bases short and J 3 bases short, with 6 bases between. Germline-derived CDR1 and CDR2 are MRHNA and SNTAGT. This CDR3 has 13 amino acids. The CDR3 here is CASSGRDTGELFF. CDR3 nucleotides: TGTGCCAGCAGTGGCAGGGACACCGGGGAGCTGTTTTTT.

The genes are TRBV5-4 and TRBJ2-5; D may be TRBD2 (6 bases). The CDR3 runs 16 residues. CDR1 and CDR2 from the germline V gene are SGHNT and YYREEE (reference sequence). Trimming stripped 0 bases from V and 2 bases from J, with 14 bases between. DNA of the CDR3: TGTGCCAGCAGCTTGGTGGGGGGACTTCTACAAGAGACCCAGTACTTC. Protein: CASSLVGGLLQETQYF.

The CDR3 region has the DNA TGTGCCAGCAGTGACTCGTCTAGCACAGATACGCAGTATTTT. Protein: CASSDSSSTDTQYF. The chain combines TRBV2 with TRBJ2-3; no reliable D call. The germline CDR1 and CDR2 sequences are SNHLY and FYNNEI. V was clipped by 3 bases and J by 0 bases, with 7 bases between them. There are 14 residues in the CDR3.

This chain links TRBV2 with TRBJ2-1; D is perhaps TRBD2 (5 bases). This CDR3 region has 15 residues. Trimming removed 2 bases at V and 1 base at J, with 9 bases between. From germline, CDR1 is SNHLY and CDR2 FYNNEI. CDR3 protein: CASSERSGSYNEQFF. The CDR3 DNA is TGTGCCAGCAGTGAAAGGAGCGGTTCCTACAATGAGCAGTTCTTC.

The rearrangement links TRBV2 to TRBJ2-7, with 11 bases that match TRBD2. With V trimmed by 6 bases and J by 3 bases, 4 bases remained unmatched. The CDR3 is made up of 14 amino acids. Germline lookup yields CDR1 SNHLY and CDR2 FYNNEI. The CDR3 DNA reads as TGTGCCAGCAGAGGGACTAGCGGACTCTACGAGCAGTACTTC. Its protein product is CASRGTSGLYEQYF.

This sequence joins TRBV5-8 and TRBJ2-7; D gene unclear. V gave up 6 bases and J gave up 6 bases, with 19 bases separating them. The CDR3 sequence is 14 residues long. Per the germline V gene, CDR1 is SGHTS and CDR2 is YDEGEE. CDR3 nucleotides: TGTGCCAGCACCGATTTTCCCCAAGAGAGCGAGCAGTACTTC. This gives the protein CASTDFPQESEQYF. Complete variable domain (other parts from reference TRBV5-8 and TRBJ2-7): EAGVTQSPTHLIKTRGQQATLRCSPISGHTSVYWYQQALGLGLQFLLWYDEGEERNRGNFPPRFSGRQFPNYSSELNVNALELEDSALYLCASTDFPQESEQYFGPGTRLTVT.

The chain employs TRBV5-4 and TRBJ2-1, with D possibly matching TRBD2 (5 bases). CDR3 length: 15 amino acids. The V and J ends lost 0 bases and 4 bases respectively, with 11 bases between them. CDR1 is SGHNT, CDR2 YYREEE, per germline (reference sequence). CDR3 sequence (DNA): TGTGCCAGCAGCTTGGGGGGTGGGAGATACAATGAGCAGTTCTTC. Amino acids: CASSLGGGRYNEQFF.